This TCR beta chain appears in the sequencing data of a study of cytomegalovirus exposure and HLA in healthy donors. In the study overall: The same platform used for the roughly 610 first-cohort repertoires was also used for the 100 to 150 validation repertoires, as a later analysis reported. The study, taken as a whole, reports: The study listed some 160 cytomegalovirus-associated TCR beta chains. Accounts indicate the classifier identified cytomegalovirus status with strong specificity and sensitivity.

Clones were read by immunoSEQ multiplex PCR, and TCRdb kept only the in-frame ones, dropping some. The sample records 150,000 or so clones, approximately 81% being singletons. Notes on this clone: Its cognate antigen is unknown.

V shed 1 base, J shed 4 bases, and the junction held 9 bases outside the gene matches. Per the germline V gene, CDR1 is MNHEY and CDR2 is SMNVEV (reference sequence). This CDR3 spans 17 amino acids. Separate from the approximately 670-subject first cohort, the approximately 120-subject validation cohort was the one that the donors belonged to. This clonotype was sampled from a man under 40 in good health and CMV-seropositive. The chain has TRBV27 and TRBJ2-1; 8 bases match TRBD2. The sequenced sample was PBMCs. The CDR3 spells CASSLWSGGSRYNEQFF. The CDR3 DNA reads as TGTGCCAGCAGTTTATGGAGCGGGGGATCCCGGTACAATGAGCAGTTCTTC.